These 9 T cell receptor beta chains were all obtained from the same sample, sequenced in a study of blood T cell repertoires in COVID-19. TCRdb keeps only in-frame clones here, not all; method: immunoSEQ multiplex PCR. The sample holds a few hundred thousand clones; roughly 84% are singletons and the top ten take approximately 4%. Sequenced input: peripheral blood. Every receptor here comes from an elderly woman with acute or convalescent COVID-19.

The V gene is TRBV28, the J gene TRBJ1-1; unclear D gene. Looked up from germline, CDR1 is MDHEN and CDR2 is SYDVKM. V was clipped by 6 bases and J by 0 bases, with 11 bases between them. The CDR3 is made up of 14 amino acids. CDR3 bases: TGTGCCAGCAGCCTCGGAGGAGTGAACACTGAAGCTTTCTTT. Translation gives CASSLGGVNTEAFF.

The gene calls are TRBV7-2 and TRBJ1-3; D remains unclear. CDR1 and CDR2 from the germline V gene are SGHTA and FQGNSA. Trimming pared 0 bases from V and 0 bases from J, leaving 6 bases between. The length of the CDR3 is 15 residues. CDR3 nucleotides: TGTGCCAGCAGCTTAGCCCAGTTCTCTGGAAACACCATATATTTT. Residues: CASSLAQFSGNTIYF.

The chain employs TRBV5-4 and TRBJ2-3; 8 bases match TRBD2. The V gene's germline CDR1 is SGHNT and CDR2 YYREEE (reference sequence). This CDR3 spans 13 amino acids. Losses at the gene ends were 3 bases for V and 5 bases for J; bases not matched to a gene: 2. CDR3 region: CASSWTSLDTQYF. The DNA for the CDR3 is TGTGCCAGCAGCTGGACTAGCCTAGATACGCAGTATTTT.

The chain recombines TRBV12-3 or TRBV12-4 with TRBJ1-2; D is unclear. V lost 5 bases and J lost 5, with 12 bases in between. CDR3 length equals 13 residues. CDR3 in amino acids: CASSPERVYGYTF. The CDR3 DNA is TGTGCCAGCAGTCCCGAGAGGGTATATGGCTACACCTTC.

The V gene is TRBV12-3 or TRBV12-4, the J gene TRBJ1-1; the D is unclear. The CDR3 has 12 amino acids. V was trimmed by 6 bases and J by 11 bases, leaving 16 bases between them. CDR3 sequence: CASSRPRGRAFF. For the CDR3, the DNA is TGTGCCAGCAGCCGTCCGCGAGGGCGGGCTTTCTTT.

This chain connects TRBV3-1 (or the pseudogene TRBV3-2) to TRBJ2-7; possible D gene TRBD2, 5 bases. CDR3 size: 12 residues. V was trimmed by 4 bases and J by 3 bases, leaving 7 bases between them. Germline loops: CDR1 LGHDT, CDR2 YNNKEL (reference sequence). The CDR3: CASSPGDYEQYF. CDR3 sequence (DNA): TGTGCCAGCAGCCCCGGGGACTACGAGCAGTACTTC.

The J gene is TRBJ1-2, the V gene TRBV28, with TRBD1 as a possible D gene (6 bases). The CDR3 runs to 19 residues. The germline V and J ends were trimmed by 6 bases and 0 bases, with 26 bases remaining between them. The germline V gene encodes CDR1 MDHEN and CDR2 SYDVKM. CDR3 loop: CASSDPRGARGPSNYGYTF. In DNA form, the CDR3 reads TGTGCCAGCAGCGATCCCCGGGGGGCCAGGGGACCTTCTAACTATGGCTACACCTTC.

This chain joins TRBV29-1 and TRBJ1-1; D possibly corresponds to TRBD1 (6 bases). The CDR3 spans 14 residues. CDR1 is SQVTM and CDR2 is ANQGSEA in the germline V gene. Trimming took off 7 bases at V and 1 base at J, with 16 bases between the two ends. This CDR3 is CSARTGQPNTEAFF. The CDR3 region has the DNA TGCAGCGCTCGAACCGGACAGCCGAACACTGAAGCTTTCTTT.

The genes are TRBV7-3 and TRBJ1-1; D unclear. V was cut by 2 bases and J by 0 bases, with 4 bases left in between. The CDR3 consists of 13 residues. CDR1 is SGHTA and CDR2 is FQGTGA in the germline V gene. The DNA of the CDR3 is TGTGCCAGCAGCTTAGAGGTGAACACTGAAGCTTTCTTT. Its translation is CASSLEVNTEAFF.